Following are 32 T cell receptor beta chains from one sample sequenced in a study of neurological immune-mediated disorders. One entry per CDR3 protein results from TCRdb running MiXCR on the 5' RACE reads. The profile shows tens of thousands of distinct CDR3 sequences, 13% of them singletons. The sequenced sample consisted of PBMCs. The receptors shown here come from a woman aged 60-75 years with HTLV-1-associated myelopathy (HAM/TSP).

This rearrangement joins TRBV5-6 to TRBJ2-1; no firm D call. V lost 7 bases and J 0 bases, leaving 8 bases between the germline ends. CDR1 SGHDT and CDR2 YYEEEE come from the germline V gene. CDR3 size: 13 residues. Here the CDR3 reads CASYKSSYNEQFF. CDR3 sequence (DNA): TGTGCCAGCTACAAGAGCTCCTACAATGAGCAGTTCTTC.

As for this clonotype: A read error may account for a junction end that differs from germline. The chain recombines TRBV7-8 with TRBJ2-1; D unclear. CDR3 length: 11 residues. Germline-derived CDR1 and CDR2 are SGHVS and FQNEAQ. The CDR3 coding sequence is TGTACCAGCAGGTTAGATCTAGAGCAGTTCTTC. This gives the protein CTSRLDLEQFF.

This clonotype appeared a single time. The chain links TRBV20-1 to TRBJ2-3; no clear D gene. Trimming took off 2 bases at V and 11 bases at J, with 14 bases between the two ends. The CDR3 runs 12 residues. Per germline, CDR1 DFQATT and CDR2 SNEGSKA (reference sequence). CDR3 amino acids: CSARLLYNEQYF. CDR3 sequence (DNA): TGCAGTGCTAGATTGCTATACAATGAGCAGTATTTT.

The table lists this clonotype with many counts. The genes are TRBV25-1 and TRBJ1-1; a possible D gene is TRBD1 (6 bases). There are 15 residues in the CDR3. V was clipped by 3 bases and J by 1 base, with 12 bases between them. Germline CDR1 is MGHDK and CDR2 is SYGVNS. CDR3 DNA: TGTGCCAGCAGTGAGGCGTTACAGGGGAACACTGAAGCTTTCTTT. Translating it yields CASSEALQGNTEAFF.

At least ten counts were recorded for this clonotype. V is TRBV5-1 and J is TRBJ1-5; 10 nucleotides line up with TRBD1. Germline V gives CDR1 SGHRS, CDR2 YFSETQ. Losses at the gene ends were 4 bases for V and 2 bases for J; bases not matched to a gene: 3. This CDR3 has 15 amino acids. The CDR3 spells CASSVTGGGNQPQHF. In nucleotides, the CDR3 is TGCGCCAGCAGCGTGACAGGGGGCGGCAATCAGCCCCAGCATTTT. Using reference TRBV5-1 and TRBJ1-5 for the parts outside the CDR3, the full variable domain is KAGVTQTPRYLIKTRGQQVTLSCSPISGHRSVSWYQQTPGQGLQFLFEYFSETQRNKGNFPGRFSGRQFSNSRSEMNVSTLELGDSALYLCASSVTGGGNQPQHFGDGTRLSIL.

This clonotype was counted many times. The chain couples TRBV20-1 to TRBJ2-7, with TRBD2 matching over 11 bases. V dropped 0 bases and J dropped 1; count of bases not matched to a gene: 5. The CDR3 consists of 16 residues. In germline, CDR1 is DFQATT, CDR2 SNEGSKA (reference sequence). Here the CDR3 reads CSARDPLAGGSYEQYF. In DNA, the CDR3 is TGCAGTGCTAGAGATCCGCTAGCGGGGGGTTCCTACGAGCAGTACTTC.

The table lists this clonotype with a few counts. The V gene is TRBV19, the J gene TRBJ1-1, with no clear D. V lost 7 bases to trimming and J lost 4 bases, with 10 bases between them. The CDR3 is 12 amino acids. CDR1 LNHDA and CDR2 SQIVND come from the germline V gene (reference sequence). The chain's CDR3 is CASKAVGTEAFF. The CDR3, as DNA: TGTGCCAGTAAAGCGGTGGGCACTGAAGCTTTCTTT.

This clonotype is classed as medium-sized. This rearrangement joins TRBV7-6 to TRBJ2-1; D is undetermined. V was pared by 7 bases and J by 6 bases, with 19 bases between. CDR3 size: 15 residues. Germline CDR1 and CDR2: SGHVS and FNYEAQ. As DNA, the CDR3 is TGTGCCAGCACCCCGGGCCTCGAGGCCTCCAATGAGCAGTTCTTC. This translates into CASTPGLEASNEQFF.

In its sample, this clonotype is medium-sized. The chain employs TRBV20-1 and TRBJ2-3, with no clear D. The V end was cut by 5 bases, the J end by 0 bases, with 6 bases between. The CDR3 length is 12 residues. Germline-derived CDR1 and CDR2 are DFQATT and SNEGSKA (reference sequence). The CDR3 sequence: CSAQTSTDTQYF. In nucleotides, the CDR3 is TGCAGTGCTCAGACTAGCACAGATACGCAGTATTTT.

This clonotype was seen many times. The rearrangement links TRBV7-8 to TRBJ2-7, with TRBD2 as a possible D gene (7 bases). The germline V gene encodes CDR1 SGHVS and CDR2 FQNEAQ. The germline V and J ends were trimmed by 5 bases and 6 bases, with 17 bases remaining between them. This CDR3 is built from 14 residues. This CDR3 is CASSLGGGEGEQYF. The CDR3 DNA sequence: TGTGCCAGCAGCCTGGGGGGGGGCGAGGGCGAGCAGTACTTC. The full variable domain, with the rest looked up from reference TRBV7-8 and TRBJ2-7, is GAGVSQSPRYKVAKRGQDVALRCDPISGHVSLFWYQQALGQGPEFLTYFQNEAQLDKSGLPSDRFFAERPEGSVSTLKIQRTQQEDSAVYLCASSLGGGEGEQYFGPGTRLTVT.

This clonotype was seen repeatedly, ten times or more. J is TRBJ2-1 and V is TRBV7-2; TRBD2 matches at 13 bases. J lost 9 bases, V lost 4 bases, and 6 bases had no gene match. The CDR3 covers 15 residues. CDR1 and CDR2 (germline): SGHTA, FQGNSA. The CDR3, as DNA: TGTGCCAGCAGCTCCGGACTAGCGGGAGTTGGTGAGCAGTTCTTC. It translates to CASSSGLAGVGEQFF.

This clonotype has more than one count but fewer than ten. This chain links TRBV19 with TRBJ1-4, with 11 bases identical to TRBD1. J gave up 9 bases and V 4 bases, and 1 base lay outside the gene matches. From germline, CDR1 is LNHDA and CDR2 SQIVND (reference sequence). This CDR3 is built from 13 residues. CDR3 region: CASSRDRGKKLFF. Here the CDR3 DNA reads TGTGCCAGTAGTAGGGACAGGGGGAAAAAACTGTTTTTT. The full variable domain, rest sourced from reference TRBV19 and TRBJ1-4, is DGGITQSPKYLFRKEGQNVTLSCEQNLNHDAMYWYRQDPGQGLRLIYYSQIVNDFQKGDIAEGYSVSREKKESFPLTVTSAQKNPTAFYLCASSRDRGKKLFFGSGTQLSVL.

There are many counts of this clonotype. The chain is built from TRBV4-1 and TRBJ1-2; D may be TRBD1 (5 bases). Trimming took 0 bases from V and 4 from J, leaving 18 bases between them. Germline loops: CDR1 MGHRA, CDR2 YSYEKL. The CDR3 covers 17 residues. The CDR3 loop reads CASSQEGSGGFFYGYTF. DNA for the CDR3: TGCGCCAGCAGCCAAGAAGGTTCCGGGGGGTTCTTCTATGGCTACACCTTC.

This clonotype appeared many times. The chain carries TRBV7-9 and TRBJ1-1, with D tentatively TRBD1 (6 bases). V dropped 5 bases and J dropped 5 bases, with 21 bases sitting between them. This CDR3 has 16 amino acids. From germline, CDR1 is SEHNR and CDR2 FQNEAQ (reference sequence). The CDR3 is CASSPAGQKAVTEAFF. Here the CDR3 DNA reads TGTGCCAGCAGCCCAGCGGGACAAAAGGCGGTAACTGAAGCTTTCTTT.

At least ten counts were recorded for this clonotype. The chain has TRBV14 and TRBJ2-1, with 11 bases lining up with TRBD1. V shed 1 base and J 7 bases; nucleotides not matched to a gene: 12. The CDR3 sequence is 18 residues long. Germline V gene lookup returns CDR1 SGHDN and CDR2 FVKESK. As DNA, the CDR3 is TGTGCCAGCAGCCAAGTAGTTCACGGACAGGGGGCAGTTAATGAGCAGTTCTTC. This gives the protein CASSQVVHGQGAVNEQFF.

This clonotype has ten or more counts. The rearrangement uses TRBV9 and TRBJ2-7; the match to TRBD1 covers 9 bases. The length of the CDR3 is 13 residues. Losses at the gene ends were 7 bases for V and 5 bases for J; bases not matched to a gene: 7. CDR1 and CDR2 from the germline V gene are SGDLS and YYNGEE. The CDR3 is CASGDRENDEQYF. CDR3 sequence (DNA): TGTGCCAGCGGGGACAGGGAAAATGACGAGCAGTACTTC.

This clonotype was detected many times. The chain recombines TRBV7-9 with TRBJ2-1; D is ambiguous. Germline assignment: CDR1 SEHNR and CDR2 FQNEAQ (reference sequence). Trimming took off 7 bases at V and 7 bases at J, with 14 bases between the two ends. This CDR3 region has 13 residues. CDR3 DNA: TGTGCCAGCAAAAAGACTGTGAGGAATGAGCAGTTCTTC. Residues: CASKKTVRNEQFF.

This clonotype was recorded many times. This chain connects TRBV20-1 to TRBJ1-2; D unresolved. Germline V gives CDR1 DFQATT, CDR2 SNEGSKA (reference sequence). CDR3 size: 12 residues. This CDR3 reads CSAFEGNYGYTF. CDR3 bases: TGCAGCGCTTTTGAGGGCAACTATGGCTACACCTTC.

This clonotype was seen at least ten times. This chain uses TRBV5-5 with TRBJ2-2; TRBD2 aligns across 9 bases. J lost 1 base, V lost 4 bases, and 2 bases had no gene match. Germline lookup yields CDR1 SGHKS and CDR2 YYEKEE (reference sequence). This CDR3 is built from 15 residues. CDR3 DNA sequence: TGTGCCAGCAGCATGACTAGCGGGAACACCGGGGAGCTGTTTTTT. Translated, it gives CASSMTSGNTGELFF.

The sample holds many counts of this clonotype. The chain employs TRBV5-1 and TRBJ1-4; TRBD1 might be the D (5 bases). CDR3 length: 14 amino acids. V lost 5 bases to trimming and J lost 0 bases, with 8 bases between them. The germline gives CDR1 SGHRS, CDR2 YFSETQ. The CDR3 here is CASRAGPTNEKLFF. The CDR3 bases are TGCGCCAGCAGGGCAGGGCCAACTAATGAAAAACTGTTTTTT.

This clonotype showed up many times. The chain links TRBV5-1 to TRBJ2-7; either TRBD1 or TRBD2 may fit D (5 bases each). Germline CDR1 and CDR2: SGHRS and YFSETQ. V lost 7 bases and J lost 0, with 17 bases in between. CDR3 length: 15 residues. CDR3 coding DNA: TGCGCCAGCTCTAGAGGGGTGAGAAGCTCCTACGAGCAGTACTTC. This codes for CASSRGVRSSYEQYF.

This clonotype was seen at least ten times. This sequence joins TRBV3-2 and TRBJ1-5. TRBV3-2 counts as a pseudogene. There are 14 residues in the CDR3. In DNA, the CDR3 is TGTGCCAGCAGCCAAGATAAGGAAGTCCAGCCCCAGCATTTT. Translated: CASSQDKEVQPQHF.

In this sample, this clonotype turned up many times. The V gene is TRBV20-1, the J gene TRBJ2-1, with 8 positions matching TRBD2. Germline-derived CDR1 and CDR2 are DFQATT and SNEGSKA (reference sequence). V lost 3 bases and J lost 0; bases outside the gene matches: 4. The CDR3 is 15 residues long. The CDR3 spells CSARPGTSSYNEQFF. CDR3 bases: TGCAGTGCTAGGCCCGGGACTAGCTCCTACAATGAGCAGTTCTTC.

J is TRBJ2-1 and V is TRBV9; D is ambiguous. Trimming removed 7 bases at V and 3 bases at J, with 11 bases between. The CDR3 has 13 amino acids. Germline-derived CDR1 and CDR2 are SGDLS and YYNGEE. The CDR3 bases are TGTGCCAGCCCCCAAGTGGGCTACAATGAGCAGTTCTTC. Encoded protein: CASPQVGYNEQFF. Full variable domain (remainder filled in from reference TRBV9 and TRBJ2-1): DSGVTQTPKHLITATGQRVTLRCSPRSGDLSVYWYQQSLDQGLQFLIQYYNGEERAKGNILERFSAQQFPDLHSELNLSSLELGDSALYFCASPQVGYNEQFFGPGTRLTVL.

This clonotype was seen many times. This chain joins TRBV20-1 and TRBJ1-2; 7 bases line up with TRBD1. The CDR3 runs 12 residues. V was pared by 6 bases and J by 2 bases, with 3 bases of the junction left unmatched. Germline assignment: CDR1 DFQATT and CDR2 SNEGSKA (reference sequence). The CDR3 DNA follows: TGCAGTGCGATGGGACAGAACTATGGCTACACCTTC. Its translation: CSAMGQNYGYTF.

This clonotype was recorded many times. The chain links TRBV7-9 to TRBJ1-4; D is undetermined. The germline V gene has CDR1 SEHNR and CDR2 FQNEAQ (reference sequence). This CDR3 has 15 residues. V was shortened by 2 bases and J by 8 bases, with 15 bases between the two germline ends. CDR3 coding DNA: TGTGCCAGCAGCTTACGGACGGCGTTGAGCGAAAAACTGTTTTTT. The encoded protein is CASSLRTALSEKLFF.

This clonotype came up many times. The chain is built from TRBV20-1 and TRBJ2-1, with TRBD2 matching 9 bases. Trimming removed 4 bases from V and 2 bases from J; junction bases left unmatched: 9. The CDR3 is 16 amino acids. Per the germline V gene, CDR1 is DFQATT and CDR2 is SNEGSKA (reference sequence). The CDR3 DNA reads TGCAGTGCTACTGACCCTCGGACTAGCGCCTACAATGAGCAGTTCTTC. Protein product: CSATDPRTSAYNEQFF.

The table lists this clonotype with many counts. The V call is TRBV5-1, the J call TRBJ1-2; TRBD1 agrees at 8 bases. Germline CDR1 is SGHRS and CDR2 is YFSETQ. The CDR3 totals 12 residues. With 3 bases clipped from V and 6 bases from J, the junction kept 1 base outside the gene matches. The CDR3 coding sequence is TGCGCCAGCAGCTGGACAGGGAATGGCTACACCTTC. Translating it yields CASSWTGNGYTF.

V is TRBV21-1 and J is TRBJ2-1; the table names TRBD1, a call not compared with the DNA. TRBV21-1 is shown as a pseudogene. This CDR3 is built from 18 residues. The CDR3 protein is CASVLIGAKGAGYNEQFF. Written as DNA, the CDR3 is TGTGCCAGCGTGTTGATAGGAGCGAAGGGGGCGGGGTACAATGAGCAGTTCTTC.

The CDR3 DNA reads TGCCCTGGGACAGGGGGAGAAACCTACGAGCAGTACTTC. Translation gives CPGTGGETYEQYF. The chain recombines TRBV20-1 with TRBJ2-7; 11 bases align to TRBD1. Germline V gene sequence: CDR1 DFQATT, CDR2 SNEGSKA (reference sequence). The CDR3 extends over 13 amino acids.

This clonotype has a count of ten or more. The chain links TRBV5-6 to TRBJ1-6; 9 bases agree with TRBD1. The CDR3 has 13 amino acids. J lost 10 bases, V lost 3 bases, and 2 bases had no gene match. Germline-derived CDR1 and CDR2 are SGHDT and YYEEEE. The CDR3 DNA follows: TGTGCCAGCAGCTGGGACAGGGAATCACCCCTCCACTTT. This sequence encodes CASSWDRESPLHF.

The J gene is TRBJ2-2, the V gene TRBV29-1, with D hard to call. The germline V gene has CDR1 SQVTM and CDR2 ANQGSEA. This CDR3 comprises 14 residues. V dropped 5 bases and J dropped 3 bases, with 13 bases sitting between them. CDR3: CSVKSVMYTGELFF. The CDR3, as DNA: TGCAGCGTTAAGTCCGTGATGTACACCGGGGAGCTGTTTTTT.